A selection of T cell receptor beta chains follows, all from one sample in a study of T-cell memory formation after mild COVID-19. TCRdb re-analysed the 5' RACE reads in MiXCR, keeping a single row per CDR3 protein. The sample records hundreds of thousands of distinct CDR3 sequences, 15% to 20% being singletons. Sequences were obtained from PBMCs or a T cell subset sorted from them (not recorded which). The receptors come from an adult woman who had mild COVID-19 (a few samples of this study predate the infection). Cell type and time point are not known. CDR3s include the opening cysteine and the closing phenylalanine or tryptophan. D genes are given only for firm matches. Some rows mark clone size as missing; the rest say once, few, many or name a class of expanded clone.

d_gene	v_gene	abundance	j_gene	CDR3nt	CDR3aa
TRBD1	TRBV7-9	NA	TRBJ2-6	TGTGCCAGCAGCTTACGAATCAGACAGGGAATGAACTCTGGGGCCAACGTCCTGACTTTC	CASSLRIRQGMNSGANVLTF
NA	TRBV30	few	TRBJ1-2	TGTGCCTGGAGTGAGGGGGTCGGCTATGGCTACACCTTC	CAWSEGVGYGYTF
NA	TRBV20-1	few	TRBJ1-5	TGCAGTGCTAGAGGAGGAAGTTTCAATCAGCCCCAGCATTTT	CSARGGSFNQPQHF
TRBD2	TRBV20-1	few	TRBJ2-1	TGCAGTGCTAGCGACCTCACTAGCGGGAGGGCCAATGAGCAGTTCTTC	CSASDLTSGRANEQFF
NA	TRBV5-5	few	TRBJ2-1	TGTGCCAGCAGCTTGACCGAGGGCAGTAACAATGAGCAGTTCTTC	CASSLTEGSNNEQFF
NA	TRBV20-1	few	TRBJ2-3	TGCAGTGCTAGTCTCAGAGATACGCAGTATTTT	CSASLRDTQYF
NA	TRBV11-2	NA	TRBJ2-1	TGTGCCAGCAGCTTGGTTCCGGGGAGCCCCGGGGGCCATGAGCAGTTCTTC	CASSLVPGSPGGHEQFF
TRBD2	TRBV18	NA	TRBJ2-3	TGTGCCAGCTCACCCGCGGTAGCGGGAGAAGGTACGCAGTATTTT	CASSPAVAGEGTQYF
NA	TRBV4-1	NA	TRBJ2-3	TGCGCCAGCAGCCGGCAAGTGGGTAGCACAGATACGCAGTATTTT	CASSRQVGSTDTQYF
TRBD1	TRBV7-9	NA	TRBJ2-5	TGTGCCAGCAGCTTTTACAGGGGTTCTACAGAGACCCAGTACTTC	CASSFYRGSTETQYF
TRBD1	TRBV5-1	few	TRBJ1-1	TGCGCCAGCAGCTTCCTGTGGGACAGCGTGAACACTGAAGCTTTCTTT	CASSFLWDSVNTEAFF
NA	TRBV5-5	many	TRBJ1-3	TGTGCCAGCAGCTTGGGGGACCTAAGAAACACCATATATTTT	CASSLGDLRNTIYF
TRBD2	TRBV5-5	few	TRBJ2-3	TGTGCCAGCAGTCGACTAGCGGGGGATGGACGCACAGATACGCAGTATTTT	CASSRLAGDGRTDTQYF